The following is a TCR beta chain sequence with its context. The clone's antigen remains unknown. Per-nucleotide qualities are absent, and no much larger clonotype sits a single base away. This same CDR3 is encoded by further DNA sequences in the sample. Samples from volunteer blood donors who had recovered from COVID-19 were contributed by a second Seattle source. Whole blood was collected in K2EDTA tubes by collaborating institutions according to the institutions' own protocols. Collaborator samples were shipped for TCRbeta analysis as frozen whole blood, isolated PBMCs, or DNA extracted from either sample type. The data belong to a study of blood T cell repertoires in COVID-19 (dated by TCRdb to 2020 to 2022). Notes on the research overall: Samples covering the acute and convalescent phases of COVID-19 were provided by collaborators in the United States, Italy and Spain. The prospective study material was composed of cDNA or gDNA derived from T cells, B-cell-depleted T cells, or PBMCs. Deeply sampled blood TCRbeta repertoires from subjects exposed to, actively infected with, or recovered from COVID-19 were included in the dataset. The repertoires were released in a freely available public database intended as a resource for research on the immune response to SARS-CoV-2. The samples were drawn from two sources: the first 160 participants of the ongoing ImmuneRACE study, and over 950 subjects contributed by 6 global collaborators. Nearly every sample came with metadata listing a de-identified subject ID, COVID-19 status, age in years and sex. Where available, HLA class I and class II types were taken from metadata supplied by the sample provider and were not determined by assay-based typing.

TCRbeta CDR3 regions were amplified from genomic DNA by means of the immunoSEQ Assay, a bias-controlled multiplex PCR. The published analysis was carried out like this. Within the assay, amplification of reference gene primers was used to estimate how many nucleated cells each sample contained. Sequence reads were collapsed and filtered to measure the absolute abundance of every unique TCRbeta CDR3 rearrangement. For each sample, productive Simpson clonality was calculated as the square root of Simpson's diversity index across productive rearrangements. TCRdb took over this immuneACCESS table, retaining in-frame rearrangements with V and J assigned. Such tables are incomplete; in checked studies, under half of the missing clones stem from an unresolved V gene, and the remainder is unexplained. The D gene and trimming were derived from the DNA, and the V and J assignments and clone size from that table. Here the sample has some 150,000 clones; approximately 84% occur a single time. The top ten constitute 7.5% to 8% of the sample.

The study at large found these results: The amount of clinical and demographic metadata varied by source and participant and was provided uncurated.

The CDR3 runs 12 amino acids, cysteine and phenylalanine included. Only the CDR3 part of the read is kept: 36 bases, read in frame from the first base. V sheds 3 bases and J sheds 4 bases, leaving 7 bases between their ends. This TCR came from a middle-aged man who had recovered from COVID-19. The rearranged segments are TRBV12-3 or TRBV12-4 and TRBJ2-7; the D gene is perhaps TRBD2, on 5 matching bases. Sequenced sample: peripheral blood. The sequence in DNA is TGTGCCAGCAGTTTTTCGGGGTACGAGCAGTACTTC. The resulting protein is CASSFSGYEQYF.